The rows below give T cell receptor beta chains drawn from one sample of a study of brain T cells in children with intractable seizures. Data came from immunoSEQ multiplex PCR; TCRdb stores just in-frame clones and leaves some out. There are 60,000 to 85,000 clones in the sample; about 92% occur only once, and approximately 1.5% lies in the top ten. Sequencing used peripheral blood, obtained at surgery. All receptors derive from a boy less than two years old with tuberous sclerosis and intractable seizures. Both conserved end residues are part of each CDR3. Each record gives: clone size, J gene, D gene, V gene, CDR3 protein, CDR3 DNA. D genes are given only for firm matches. Part of the rows lack a size; the others show once, few, many or a class for expanded clones.

>-|TRBJ2-2|-|TRBV12-3/TRBV12-4
CASGTTNTGELFF
TGTGCCAGCGGGACCACGAACACCGGGGAGCTGTTTTTT
>-|TRBJ2-7|-|TRBV25-1
CASSDVRTAYEQYF
TGTGCCAGCAGTGATGTAAGAACAGCCTACGAGCAGTACTTC
>-|TRBJ2-7|TRBD2|TRBV5-1
CASSLEGGPEQYF
TGCGCCAGCAGCTTAGAGGGAGGGCCCGAGCAGTACTTC
>-|TRBJ1-1|TRBD1|TRBV5-1
CASSVGQGANTEAFF
TGCGCCAGCAGCGTCGGACAGGGGGCGAACACTGAAGCTTTCTTT
>-|TRBJ1-2|TRBD1|TRBV3-1/TRBV3-2
CASSQDGRGGADNYGYTF
TGTGCCAGCAGCCAAGACGGACGAGGGGGCGCGGATAACTATGGCTACACCTTC
>-|TRBJ2-6|-|TRBV7-9
CASSLAVGLSSGANVLTF
TGTGCCAGCAGCTTAGCTGTGGGCCTGAGCTCTGGGGCCAACGTCCTGACTTTC
>-|TRBJ1-6|-|TRBV12-3/TRBV12-4
CASRGRGNSPLHF
TGTGCCAGCAGGGGACGCGGAAATTCACCCCTCCACTTT
>-|TRBJ1-6|-|TRBV19
CASSGGSYNSPLHF
TGTGCCAGTAGTGGGGGCTCCTATAATTCACCCCTCCACTTT
>-|TRBJ2-6|-|TRBV9
CASSAHGGNSGANVLTF
TGTGCCAGCAGCGCCCACGGGGGAAACTCTGGGGCCAACGTCCTGACTTTC
>few|TRBJ1-6|TRBD1|TRBV2
CATRSRAGGLPNSPLHF
TGTGCCACCAGGTCGCGGGCAGGGGGTCTCCCTAATTCACCCCTCCACTTT
>once|TRBJ2-1|-|TRBV9
CASSVDLGGHYNEQFF
TGTGCCAGCAGCGTAGATTTGGGGGGGCACTACAATGAGCAGTTCTTC
>once|TRBJ2-3|-|TRBV24-1
CATSDLGADTQYF
TGTGCCACCAGTGATCTAGGAGCAGATACGCAGTATTTT
>-|TRBJ2-1|-|TRBV7-3
CASSLIGGAIYNEQFF
TGTGCCAGCAGCTTAATCGGAGGTGCTATCTACAATGAGCAGTTCTTC
>-|TRBJ1-1|-|TRBV27
CASSLSLNTEAFF
TGTGCCAGCAGTTTATCGCTCAACACTGAAGCTTTCTTT
>-|TRBJ1-1|-|TRBV29-1
CSVERGNTEAFF
TGCAGCGTTGAACGGGGGAACACTGAAGCTTTCTTT
>-|TRBJ2-3|-|TRBV14
CASSQSSVSTDTQYF
TGTGCCAGCAGTCAGTCTAGCGTCAGCACAGATACGCAGTATTTT
>-|TRBJ1-2|TRBD1|TRBV13
CASSGILDRVSGGYTF
TGTGCCAGCAGCGGCATTCTAGACAGGGTCTCGGGTGGCTACACCTTC
>-|TRBJ1-4|TRBD1|TRBV7-9
CASSRQGAEKLFF
TGTGCCAGCAGCCGACAGGGGGCCGAAAAACTGTTTTTT
>-|TRBJ1-2|-|TRBV29-1
CSVDLGVRGYTF
TGCAGCGTTGATTTAGGGGTGCGCGGCTACACCTTC
>-|TRBJ2-1|-|TRBV7-3
CASSLTGLSEQFF
TGTGCCAGCAGCTTAACAGGGCTTAGCGAGCAGTTCTTC
>-|TRBJ2-7|-|TRBV11-3
CASSPGGLTYEQYF
TGTGCCAGCAGCCCCGGCGGGTTAACCTACGAGCAGTACTTC
>few|TRBJ2-7|TRBD2|TRBV4-1
CATSGLAGEEQYF
TGCGCCACCTCGGGACTAGCGGGGGAGGAGCAGTACTTC
>-|TRBJ2-7|-|TRBV29-1
CSVELAGGPPGNEQYF
TGCAGCGTCGAACTCGCTGGGGGACCCCCGGGTAACGAGCAGTACTTC
>-|TRBJ1-4|-|TRBV19
CASHLGSLGEKLFF
TGTGCCAGCCATTTAGGCTCCTTAGGTGAAAAACTGTTTTTT
>once|TRBJ2-1|-|TRBV27
CASSFLGTGHNEQFF
TGTGCCAGCAGTTTTCTGGGGACGGGACACAATGAGCAGTTCTTC
>-|TRBJ2-7|-|TRBV12-3/TRBV12-4
CASSSQVWHEQYF
TGTGCCAGCAGTAGTCAAGTCTGGCACGAGCAGTACTTC
>-|TRBJ2-7|-|TRBV27
CASSYRETYEQYF
TGTGCCAGCAGTTATCGGGAAACCTACGAGCAGTACTTC
>-|TRBJ1-2|-|TRBV11-2
CASSFGYTF
TGTGCCAGCAGCTTTGGCTACACCTTC